The 5 T cell receptor beta chains given below trace back to one sample, sequenced in a study of blood T cell repertoires in COVID-19. The method was immunoSEQ multiplex PCR; TCRdb's version includes in-frame clones alone and lacks a portion of them. Altogether some 54,000 clones are present, about 91% being singletons, with the ten largest covering approximately 2.3%. Material for sequencing was peripheral blood. All receptors come from a man between 60 and 75 years old with acute or convalescent COVID-19.

The CDR3 bases are TGTGCCAGCAGCTTAGTAGCGGGAGGGCAGAGCTCCTACGAGCAGTACTTC. This codes for CASSLVAGGQSSYEQYF. The chain couples TRBV7-9 to TRBJ2-7; 11 bases align to TRBD2. Unmatched junction bases numbered 5, after V lost 1 base and J lost 0 bases. CDR1 is SEHNR and CDR2 is FQNEAQ in the germline V gene (reference sequence). This CDR3 is built from 17 residues.

The chain uses TRBV6-2 or TRBV6-3 and TRBJ2-2; 13 positions match TRBD2. The CDR3 has 15 amino acids. Germline loops: CDR1 MNHEY, CDR2 SVGEGT. With V trimmed by 5 bases and J by 7 bases, 4 bases remained unmatched. CDR3 sequence: CASSTWTSGSGELFF. The CDR3 coding sequence is TGTGCCAGCAGTACCTGGACTAGCGGGAGCGGGGAGCTGTTTTTT.

The chain carries TRBV28 and TRBJ1-1; D may be TRBD1 (6 bases). Germline assignment: CDR1 MDHEN and CDR2 SYDVKM. V gave up 0 bases and J gave up 0 bases, with 14 bases separating them. The CDR3 loop spans 17 amino acids. CDR3 in amino acids: CASSLWGHRAVNTEAFF. CDR3 in DNA: TGTGCCAGCAGTTTATGGGGCCACAGGGCAGTGAACACTGAAGCTTTCTTT.

To note about this clone: Other DNA sequences of this sample code for an identical CDR3. The rearrangement uses TRBV12-5 and TRBJ2-7, with 7 bases matching TRBD2. Trimming removed 1 base from V and 7 bases from J; junction bases left unmatched: 13. Germline CDR1 reads LGHNT; CDR2 reads FRNRAP. The CDR3 is made up of 16 amino acids. CDR3 DNA: TGTGCTAGTGGTTTGGCTTTAGCGGGTGCCTCTTATGAGCAGTACTTC. This translates into CASGLALAGASYEQYF.

The chain combines TRBV3-1 (or the pseudogene TRBV3-2) with TRBJ1-1, with D hard to call. CDR3 length equals 14 residues. V was clipped by 4 bases and J by 0 bases, with 9 bases between them. The germline CDR1 and CDR2 sequences are LGHDT and YNNKEL (reference sequence). CDR3 sequence (DNA): TGTGCCAGCAGCCCAAATCTAATGAACACTGAAGCTTTCTTT. It yields the protein CASSPNLMNTEAFF.